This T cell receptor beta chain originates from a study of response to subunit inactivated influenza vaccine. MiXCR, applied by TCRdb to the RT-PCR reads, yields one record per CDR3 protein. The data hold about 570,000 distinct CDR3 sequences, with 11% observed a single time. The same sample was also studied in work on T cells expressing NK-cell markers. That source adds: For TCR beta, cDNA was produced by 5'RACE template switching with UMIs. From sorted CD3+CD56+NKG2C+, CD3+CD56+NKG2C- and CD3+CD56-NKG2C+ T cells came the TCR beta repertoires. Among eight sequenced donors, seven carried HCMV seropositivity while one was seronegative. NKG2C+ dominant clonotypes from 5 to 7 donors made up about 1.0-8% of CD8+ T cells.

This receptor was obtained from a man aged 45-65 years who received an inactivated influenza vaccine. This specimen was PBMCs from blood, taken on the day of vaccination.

CDR3 nucleotides: TGTGCCAGCAGCTTGGGAAGCGGCCTGCAGTTCTTC. Its translation: CASSLGSGLQFF. The chain recombines TRBV11-2 with TRBJ2-1; the D gene is possibly TRBD2 (5 bases). The V end was cut by 3 bases, the J end by 12 bases, with 12 bases between. CDR1 and CDR2 (germline): SGHAT, FQNNGV. There are 12 residues in the CDR3.